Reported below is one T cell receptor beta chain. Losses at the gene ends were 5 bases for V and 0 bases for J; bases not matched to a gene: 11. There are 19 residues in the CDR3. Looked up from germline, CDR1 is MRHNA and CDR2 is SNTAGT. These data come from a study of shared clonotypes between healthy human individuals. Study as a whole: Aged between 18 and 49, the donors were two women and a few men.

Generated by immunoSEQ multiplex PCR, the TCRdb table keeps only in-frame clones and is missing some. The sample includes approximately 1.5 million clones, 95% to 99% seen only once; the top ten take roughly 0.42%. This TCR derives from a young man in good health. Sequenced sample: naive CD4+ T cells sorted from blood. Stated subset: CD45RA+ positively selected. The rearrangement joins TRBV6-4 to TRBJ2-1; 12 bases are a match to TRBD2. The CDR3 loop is CASSLLAGGPTSSYNEQFF. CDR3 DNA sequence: TGTGCCAGCAGTCTTCTAGCGGGAGGGCCCACCAGCTCCTACAATGAGCAGTTCTTC.